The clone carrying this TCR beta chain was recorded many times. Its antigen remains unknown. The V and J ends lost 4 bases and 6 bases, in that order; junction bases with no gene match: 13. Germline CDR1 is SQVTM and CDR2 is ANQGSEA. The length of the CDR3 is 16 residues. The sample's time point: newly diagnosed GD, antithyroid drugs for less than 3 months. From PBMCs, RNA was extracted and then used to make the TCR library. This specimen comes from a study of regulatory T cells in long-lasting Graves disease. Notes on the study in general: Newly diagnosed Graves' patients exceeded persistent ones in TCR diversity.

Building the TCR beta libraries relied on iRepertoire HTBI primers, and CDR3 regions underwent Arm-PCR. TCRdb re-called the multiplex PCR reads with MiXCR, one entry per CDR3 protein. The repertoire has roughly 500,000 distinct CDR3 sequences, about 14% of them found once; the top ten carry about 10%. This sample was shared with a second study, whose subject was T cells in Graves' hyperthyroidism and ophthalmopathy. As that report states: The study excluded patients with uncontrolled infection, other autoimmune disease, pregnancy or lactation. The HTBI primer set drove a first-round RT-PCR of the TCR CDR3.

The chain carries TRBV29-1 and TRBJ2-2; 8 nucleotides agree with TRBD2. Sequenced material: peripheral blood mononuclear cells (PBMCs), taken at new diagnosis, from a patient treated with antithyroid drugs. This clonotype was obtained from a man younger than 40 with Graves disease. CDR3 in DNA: TGCAGCGTTGTGTGGGCTAGCGGGTTAGTCGCCGGGGAGCTGTTTTTT. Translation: CSVVWASGLVAGELFF.